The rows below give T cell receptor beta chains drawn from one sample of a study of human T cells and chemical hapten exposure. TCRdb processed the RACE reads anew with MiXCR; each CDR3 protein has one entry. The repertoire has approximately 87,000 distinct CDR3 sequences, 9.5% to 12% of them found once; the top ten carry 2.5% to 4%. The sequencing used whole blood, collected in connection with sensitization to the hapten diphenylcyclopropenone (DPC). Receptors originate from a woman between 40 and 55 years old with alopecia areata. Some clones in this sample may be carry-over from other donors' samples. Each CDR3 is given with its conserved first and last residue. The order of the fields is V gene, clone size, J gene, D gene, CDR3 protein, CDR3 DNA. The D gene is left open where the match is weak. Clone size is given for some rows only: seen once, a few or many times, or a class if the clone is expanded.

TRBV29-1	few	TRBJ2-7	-	CSAALGSSYEQYF	TGCAGCGCTGCACTGGGGAGCTCCTACGAGCAGTACTTC
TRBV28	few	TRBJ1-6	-	CASNIRDTQFSPLHF	TGTGCCAGCAACATCCGGGACACGCAATTTTCACCCCTCCACTTT
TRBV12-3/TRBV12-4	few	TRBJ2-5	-	CASSSGHPTQYF	TGTGCCAGCAGTTCGGGCCATCCGACCCAGTACTTC
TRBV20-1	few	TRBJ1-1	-	CSARAGVGNTEAFF	TGCAGTGCTAGAGCCGGGGTGGGGAACACTGAAGCTTTCTTT
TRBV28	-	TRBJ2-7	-	CASSYARGGQVYF	TGTGCCAGCAGTTATGCGAGAGGCGGACAAGTGTACTTC
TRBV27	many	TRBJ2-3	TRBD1	CASSLDRGLGDTQYF	TGTGCCAGCAGTTTGGACAGGGGGCTTGGAGATACGCAGTATTTT
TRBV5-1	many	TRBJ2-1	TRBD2	CASSFRRLADNEQFF	TGCGCCAGCAGCTTCCGGCGACTAGCGGACAATGAGCAGTTCTTC
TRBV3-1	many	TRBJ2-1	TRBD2	CASSLLAGGADEQFF	TGTGCCAGCAGCCTTTTAGCGGGGGGCGCAGATGAGCAGTTCTTC
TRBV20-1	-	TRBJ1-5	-	CSANSPGQPPGAQHF	TGCAGTGCTAATTCCCCGGGACAACCTCCTGGAGCCCAGCATTTT
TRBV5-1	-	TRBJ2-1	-	CASSSLARSYNEQFF	TGCGCCAGCAGCTCCCTAGCGAGATCCTACAATGAGCAGTTCTTC
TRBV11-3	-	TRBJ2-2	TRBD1	CASSLDELGGVTGELFF	TGTGCCAGCAGCTTAGATGAACTAGGGGGCGTCACCGGGGAGCTGTTTTTT
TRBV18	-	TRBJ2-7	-	CASSSLGYEQYF	TGTGCCAGCTCCTCCCTAGGGTACGAGCAGTACTTC
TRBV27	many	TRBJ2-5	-	CASSLSYYLQETQYF	TGTGCCAGCAGTTTATCTTACTACCTCCAAGAGACCCAGTACTTC
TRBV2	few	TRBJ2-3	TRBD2	CASSDPGNPHRGGDTQYF	TGTGCCAGCAGTGACCCCGGGAACCCTCATCGGGGGGGAGATACGCAGTATTTT
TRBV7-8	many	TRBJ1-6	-	CASSLAGDNSPLHF	TGTGCCAGCAGCTTAGCAGGGGATAATTCACCCCTCCACTTT
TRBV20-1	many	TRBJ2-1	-	CSDGSAGNEQFF	TGCAGTGACGGGAGTGCAGGCAATGAGCAGTTCTTC
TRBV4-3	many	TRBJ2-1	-	CASSRDGPTTYNEQFF	TGCGCCAGCAGCCGGGATGGGCCAACCACCTACAATGAGCAGTTCTTC
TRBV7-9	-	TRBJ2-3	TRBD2	CASFTSGLSGTSGTDTQYF	TGTGCCAGCTTCACGTCGGGTCTATCCGGGACTAGCGGCACAGATACGCAGTATTTT
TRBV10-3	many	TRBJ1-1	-	CAISPWGTGDTEAFF	TGTGCCATCAGTCCCTGGGGAACGGGGGACACTGAAGCTTTCTTT
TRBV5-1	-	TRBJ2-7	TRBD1	CASSLEGQGTTYEQYF	TGCGCCAGCAGCTTGGAGGGACAGGGAACGACCTACGAGCAGTACTTC
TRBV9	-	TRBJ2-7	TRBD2	CASSVTSGGDYEQYF	TGTGCCAGCAGCGTTACTAGCGGGGGCGATTACGAGCAGTACTTC
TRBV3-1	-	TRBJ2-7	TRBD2	CASSPRDYRPNEQYF	TGTGCCAGCAGCCCCCGGGACTACCGACCTAACGAGCAGTACTTC
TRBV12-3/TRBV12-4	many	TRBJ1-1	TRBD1	CASSLGGPRVAAFF	TGTGCCAGCAGCCTAGGGGGCCCCCGGGTTGCAGCTTTCTTT
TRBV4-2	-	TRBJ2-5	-	CASSQTAQETQYF	TGTGCCAGCAGCCAGACAGCACAAGAGACCCAGTACTTC
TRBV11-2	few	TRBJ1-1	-	CASSLAGPRREAFF	TGTGCCAGCAGCTTAGCGGGGCCCCGGAGGGAAGCTTTCTTT
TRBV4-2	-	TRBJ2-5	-	CASSQETGALARQETQYF	TGTGCCAGCAGCCAAGAGACCGGGGCGCTAGCGAGGCAAGAGACCCAGTACTTC
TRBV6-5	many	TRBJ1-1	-	CASYLQGNTEAFF	TGTGCCAGCTATTTACAGGGGAACACTGAAGCTTTCTTT
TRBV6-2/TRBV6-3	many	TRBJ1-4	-	CASSYSTGRRTNEKLFF	TGTGCCAGCAGTTACTCGACCGGGAGGCGAACTAATGAAAAACTGTTTTTT
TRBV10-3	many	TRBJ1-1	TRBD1	CAISVTGRNTEAFF	TGTGCCATCAGTGTGACAGGGAGGAACACTGAAGCTTTCTTT
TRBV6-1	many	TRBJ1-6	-	CASSEGGGHDNSPLHF	TGTGCCAGCAGTGAAGGTGGGGGACACGATAATTCACCCCTCCACTTT
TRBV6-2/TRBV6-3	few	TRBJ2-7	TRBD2	CASVRASGSYEQYF	TGTGCCAGCGTGAGGGCTAGCGGCTCCTACGAGCAGTACTTC
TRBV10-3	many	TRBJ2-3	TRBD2	CASQAGGLTDTQYF	TGTGCTTCGCAGGCGGGGGGACTCACAGATACGCAGTATTTT
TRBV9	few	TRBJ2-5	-	CASAGPPETQYF	TGTGCCAGTGCGGGTCCTCCGGAGACCCAGTACTTC
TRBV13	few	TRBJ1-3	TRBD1	CASSTQDRGHQF	TGTGCCAGCAGCACACAGGACAGGGGCCATCAATTT
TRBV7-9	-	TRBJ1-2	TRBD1	CASSFSTGERGYTF	TGTGCCAGCAGCTTCTCGACAGGGGAGAGGGGCTACACCTTC
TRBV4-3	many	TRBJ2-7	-	CASSQVWGAPYEQYF	TGCGCCAGCAGCCAGGTGTGGGGGGCCCCCTACGAGCAGTACTTC
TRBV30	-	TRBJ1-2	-	CAWSRTYYGYTF	TGTGCCTGGAGTAGGACCTACTATGGCTACACCTTC
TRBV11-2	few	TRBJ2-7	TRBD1	CASSAAGTASYEQYF	TGTGCCAGCAGCGCGGCCGGGACAGCCTCCTACGAGCAGTACTTC
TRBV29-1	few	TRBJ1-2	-	CSVVRAAGIEGYTF	TGCAGCGTTGTGCGGGCCGCCGGGATTGAAGGCTACACCTTC
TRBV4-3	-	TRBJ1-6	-	CASSQADNNSPLHF	TGCGCCAGCAGCCAGGCAGATAATAATTCACCCCTCCACTTT
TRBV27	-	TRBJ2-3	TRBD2	CASSTTSGGATDTQYF	TGTGCCAGCAGCACGACTAGCGGGGGGGCGACAGATACGCAGTATTTT
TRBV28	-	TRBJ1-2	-	CASSSKILVGGYTF	TGTGCCAGCAGTTCCAAAATTTTGGTCGGGGGCTACACCTTC
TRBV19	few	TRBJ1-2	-	CASRLTGADGYTF	TGTGCCAGTAGGCTAACGGGGGCGGATGGCTACACCTTC
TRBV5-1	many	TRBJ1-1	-	CASSLDGRPNTEAFF	TGCGCCAGCAGCTTGGACGGCAGACCGAACACTGAAGCTTTCTTT
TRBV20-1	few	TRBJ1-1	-	CSASPLVGEAFF	TGCAGTGCTAGCCCGTTGGTCGGAGAAGCTTTCTTT
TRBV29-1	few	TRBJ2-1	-	CSVEGRGEYNEQFF	TGCAGCGTTGAAGGCAGGGGCGAATACAATGAGCAGTTCTTC
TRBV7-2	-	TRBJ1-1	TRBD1	CASVRDRGRITEAFF	TGTGCCAGCGTCCGGGACAGGGGGCGTATCACTGAAGCTTTCTTT
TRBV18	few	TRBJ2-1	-	CASSPPRGEQFF	TGTGCCAGCTCACCACCACGGGGTGAGCAGTTCTTC
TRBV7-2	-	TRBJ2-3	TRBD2	CASSLSQREGRTDTQYF	TGTGCCAGCAGCTTGTCTCAACGGGAGGGCCGAACAGATACGCAGTATTTT
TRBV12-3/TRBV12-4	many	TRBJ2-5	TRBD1	CASSKGQLQETQYF	TGTGCCAGCAGTAAGGGACAGCTCCAAGAGACCCAGTACTTC
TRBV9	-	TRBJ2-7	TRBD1	CASSVAPGQISEQYF	TGTGCCAGCAGCGTAGCTCCGGGACAGATCTCCGAGCAGTACTTC
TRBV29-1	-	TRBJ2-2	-	CSVVNFERNTGELFF	TGCAGCGTTGTGAACTTCGAACGGAACACCGGGGAGCTGTTTTTT
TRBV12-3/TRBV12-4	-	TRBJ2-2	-	CASSSRVNGELFF	TGTGCCAGCAGTTCCAGGGTGAACGGGGAGCTGTTTTTT
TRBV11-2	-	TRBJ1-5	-	CASSLSKLNQPQHF	TGTGCCAGCAGCTTAAGCAAACTCAATCAGCCCCAGCATTTT
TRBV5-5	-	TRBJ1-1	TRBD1	CASSPGQGIVNTEAFF	TGTGCCAGCAGCCCCGGACAGGGGATTGTGAACACTGAAGCTTTCTTT
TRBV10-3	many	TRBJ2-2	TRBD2	CAISESPRGDPTGELFF	TGTGCCATCAGTGAGTCGCCACGGGGGGATCCCACCGGGGAGCTGTTTTTT
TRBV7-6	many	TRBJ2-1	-	CASSPGQVGNEQFF	TGTGCCAGCAGCCCAGGTCAGGTGGGCAATGAGCAGTTCTTC
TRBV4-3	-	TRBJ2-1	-	CASSQGVQGSEQFF	TGCGCCAGCAGCCAAGGGGTCCAGGGCAGTGAGCAGTTCTTC